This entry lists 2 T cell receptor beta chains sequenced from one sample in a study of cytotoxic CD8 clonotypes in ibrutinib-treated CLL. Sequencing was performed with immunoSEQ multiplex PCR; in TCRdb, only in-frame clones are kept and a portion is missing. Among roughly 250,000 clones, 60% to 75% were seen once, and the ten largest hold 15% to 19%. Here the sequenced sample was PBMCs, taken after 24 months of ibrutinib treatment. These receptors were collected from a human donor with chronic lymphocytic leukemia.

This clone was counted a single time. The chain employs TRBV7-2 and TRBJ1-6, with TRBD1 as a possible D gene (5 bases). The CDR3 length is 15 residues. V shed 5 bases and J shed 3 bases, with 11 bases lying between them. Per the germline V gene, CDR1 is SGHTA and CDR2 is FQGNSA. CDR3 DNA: TGTGCCAGCAGCCCCAGACAGCTCTATAATTCACCCCTCCACTTT. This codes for CASSPRQLYNSPLHF.

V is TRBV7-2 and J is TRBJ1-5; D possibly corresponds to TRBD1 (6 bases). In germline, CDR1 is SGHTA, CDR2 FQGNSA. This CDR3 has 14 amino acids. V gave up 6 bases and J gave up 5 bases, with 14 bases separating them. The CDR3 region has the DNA TGTGCCAGCAGTACGGGACAAGGGGATCAGCCCCAGCATTTT. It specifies CASSTGQGDQPQHF.